Only a few counts were recorded for the clone carrying this T cell receptor beta chain. The data derive from a study of control samples from healthy donors and cancer patients. The data were produced by immunoSEQ multiplex PCR, yet TCRdb's version contains in-frame clones alone and is incomplete. The sample lists roughly 130,000 clones; around nine tenths were seen once. The germline gives CDR1 MGHDK, CDR2 SYGVNS. Trimming removed 5 bases from V and 9 bases from J; junction bases left unmatched: 8. This CDR3 contains 14 residues. The TCR originated in a man aged 18 to 30 in good health. The V gene is TRBV25-1, the J gene TRBJ2-1; 9 bases line up with TRBD1. The sequencing sample was made of blood. CDR3 region: CASSNRDRVGEQFF. The CDR3 nucleotides are TGTGCCAGCAGTAACCGGGACAGGGTGGGTGAGCAGTTCTTC.